This entry describes one TCR beta chain. The antigen is undetermined. The time point: pretreatment peripheral blood. The data originate from a study of PD-L1 blockade in urothelial cancer. The wider study: Prior chemotherapy ranged from 0 to 3 regimens per patient. Researchers looked at the blood 3 weeks (second dose) and 6 weeks after treatment began. Findings of the study overall: Where pretreatment blood TCR clonality fell below the median, better survival was predicted.

Every PCR got spiked synthetic TCR analog templates. TCRdb keeps only in-frame clones here, not all; method: immunoSEQ multiplex PCR. This table has 85,000 to 100,000 clones, about nine tenths appearing once. Germline-derived CDR1 and CDR2 are SGHRS and YFSETQ. The CDR3 runs 15 residues. J gave up 3 bases and V 4 bases, and 7 bases lay outside the gene matches. The rearrangement links TRBV5-1 to TRBJ2-7, with 10 bases aligning to TRBD2. This TCR derives from a man aged 60-69 years with urothelial cancer. The source was PBMCs, collected around atezolizumab (anti-PD-L1) treatment. The CDR3 sequence: CASSTSSGGFYEQYF. The CDR3, as DNA: TGCGCCAGCAGCACCTCTAGCGGGGGTTTCTACGAGCAGTACTTC.